This TCR beta chain emerged from a study of long-term antiretroviral therapy in people with HIV. Sequencing used immunoSEQ v3.0 at survey level. The target of sequencing was about 40,000-50,000 T-cell genomes per sample. The table came from immunoSEQ multiplex PCR; TCRdb's copy has only in-frame clones and leaves some out. This table holds 16,000 or so clones, more than 75% found once. Points from the study as a whole: Adherence to ART, viral resistance and therapy changes lacked any data.

CDR1 MDHEN and CDR2 SYDVKM come from the germline V gene. The CDR3 is 14 residues long. V lost 5 bases, J lost 5 bases, and 16 bases lay in between. This clone was observed a single time. Its antigen is unidentified. The source is a woman aged 40 to 50 with HIV. This sequence joins TRBV28 and TRBJ2-7, with D perhaps TRBD2 (6 bases). The sample here was unsorted PBMCs, taken 0.5 years after starting antiretroviral therapy. The CDR3 spells CASSRPTRPHEQYF. Written as DNA, the CDR3 is TGTGCCAGCAGTCGCCCGACTAGGCCTCACGAGCAGTACTTC.